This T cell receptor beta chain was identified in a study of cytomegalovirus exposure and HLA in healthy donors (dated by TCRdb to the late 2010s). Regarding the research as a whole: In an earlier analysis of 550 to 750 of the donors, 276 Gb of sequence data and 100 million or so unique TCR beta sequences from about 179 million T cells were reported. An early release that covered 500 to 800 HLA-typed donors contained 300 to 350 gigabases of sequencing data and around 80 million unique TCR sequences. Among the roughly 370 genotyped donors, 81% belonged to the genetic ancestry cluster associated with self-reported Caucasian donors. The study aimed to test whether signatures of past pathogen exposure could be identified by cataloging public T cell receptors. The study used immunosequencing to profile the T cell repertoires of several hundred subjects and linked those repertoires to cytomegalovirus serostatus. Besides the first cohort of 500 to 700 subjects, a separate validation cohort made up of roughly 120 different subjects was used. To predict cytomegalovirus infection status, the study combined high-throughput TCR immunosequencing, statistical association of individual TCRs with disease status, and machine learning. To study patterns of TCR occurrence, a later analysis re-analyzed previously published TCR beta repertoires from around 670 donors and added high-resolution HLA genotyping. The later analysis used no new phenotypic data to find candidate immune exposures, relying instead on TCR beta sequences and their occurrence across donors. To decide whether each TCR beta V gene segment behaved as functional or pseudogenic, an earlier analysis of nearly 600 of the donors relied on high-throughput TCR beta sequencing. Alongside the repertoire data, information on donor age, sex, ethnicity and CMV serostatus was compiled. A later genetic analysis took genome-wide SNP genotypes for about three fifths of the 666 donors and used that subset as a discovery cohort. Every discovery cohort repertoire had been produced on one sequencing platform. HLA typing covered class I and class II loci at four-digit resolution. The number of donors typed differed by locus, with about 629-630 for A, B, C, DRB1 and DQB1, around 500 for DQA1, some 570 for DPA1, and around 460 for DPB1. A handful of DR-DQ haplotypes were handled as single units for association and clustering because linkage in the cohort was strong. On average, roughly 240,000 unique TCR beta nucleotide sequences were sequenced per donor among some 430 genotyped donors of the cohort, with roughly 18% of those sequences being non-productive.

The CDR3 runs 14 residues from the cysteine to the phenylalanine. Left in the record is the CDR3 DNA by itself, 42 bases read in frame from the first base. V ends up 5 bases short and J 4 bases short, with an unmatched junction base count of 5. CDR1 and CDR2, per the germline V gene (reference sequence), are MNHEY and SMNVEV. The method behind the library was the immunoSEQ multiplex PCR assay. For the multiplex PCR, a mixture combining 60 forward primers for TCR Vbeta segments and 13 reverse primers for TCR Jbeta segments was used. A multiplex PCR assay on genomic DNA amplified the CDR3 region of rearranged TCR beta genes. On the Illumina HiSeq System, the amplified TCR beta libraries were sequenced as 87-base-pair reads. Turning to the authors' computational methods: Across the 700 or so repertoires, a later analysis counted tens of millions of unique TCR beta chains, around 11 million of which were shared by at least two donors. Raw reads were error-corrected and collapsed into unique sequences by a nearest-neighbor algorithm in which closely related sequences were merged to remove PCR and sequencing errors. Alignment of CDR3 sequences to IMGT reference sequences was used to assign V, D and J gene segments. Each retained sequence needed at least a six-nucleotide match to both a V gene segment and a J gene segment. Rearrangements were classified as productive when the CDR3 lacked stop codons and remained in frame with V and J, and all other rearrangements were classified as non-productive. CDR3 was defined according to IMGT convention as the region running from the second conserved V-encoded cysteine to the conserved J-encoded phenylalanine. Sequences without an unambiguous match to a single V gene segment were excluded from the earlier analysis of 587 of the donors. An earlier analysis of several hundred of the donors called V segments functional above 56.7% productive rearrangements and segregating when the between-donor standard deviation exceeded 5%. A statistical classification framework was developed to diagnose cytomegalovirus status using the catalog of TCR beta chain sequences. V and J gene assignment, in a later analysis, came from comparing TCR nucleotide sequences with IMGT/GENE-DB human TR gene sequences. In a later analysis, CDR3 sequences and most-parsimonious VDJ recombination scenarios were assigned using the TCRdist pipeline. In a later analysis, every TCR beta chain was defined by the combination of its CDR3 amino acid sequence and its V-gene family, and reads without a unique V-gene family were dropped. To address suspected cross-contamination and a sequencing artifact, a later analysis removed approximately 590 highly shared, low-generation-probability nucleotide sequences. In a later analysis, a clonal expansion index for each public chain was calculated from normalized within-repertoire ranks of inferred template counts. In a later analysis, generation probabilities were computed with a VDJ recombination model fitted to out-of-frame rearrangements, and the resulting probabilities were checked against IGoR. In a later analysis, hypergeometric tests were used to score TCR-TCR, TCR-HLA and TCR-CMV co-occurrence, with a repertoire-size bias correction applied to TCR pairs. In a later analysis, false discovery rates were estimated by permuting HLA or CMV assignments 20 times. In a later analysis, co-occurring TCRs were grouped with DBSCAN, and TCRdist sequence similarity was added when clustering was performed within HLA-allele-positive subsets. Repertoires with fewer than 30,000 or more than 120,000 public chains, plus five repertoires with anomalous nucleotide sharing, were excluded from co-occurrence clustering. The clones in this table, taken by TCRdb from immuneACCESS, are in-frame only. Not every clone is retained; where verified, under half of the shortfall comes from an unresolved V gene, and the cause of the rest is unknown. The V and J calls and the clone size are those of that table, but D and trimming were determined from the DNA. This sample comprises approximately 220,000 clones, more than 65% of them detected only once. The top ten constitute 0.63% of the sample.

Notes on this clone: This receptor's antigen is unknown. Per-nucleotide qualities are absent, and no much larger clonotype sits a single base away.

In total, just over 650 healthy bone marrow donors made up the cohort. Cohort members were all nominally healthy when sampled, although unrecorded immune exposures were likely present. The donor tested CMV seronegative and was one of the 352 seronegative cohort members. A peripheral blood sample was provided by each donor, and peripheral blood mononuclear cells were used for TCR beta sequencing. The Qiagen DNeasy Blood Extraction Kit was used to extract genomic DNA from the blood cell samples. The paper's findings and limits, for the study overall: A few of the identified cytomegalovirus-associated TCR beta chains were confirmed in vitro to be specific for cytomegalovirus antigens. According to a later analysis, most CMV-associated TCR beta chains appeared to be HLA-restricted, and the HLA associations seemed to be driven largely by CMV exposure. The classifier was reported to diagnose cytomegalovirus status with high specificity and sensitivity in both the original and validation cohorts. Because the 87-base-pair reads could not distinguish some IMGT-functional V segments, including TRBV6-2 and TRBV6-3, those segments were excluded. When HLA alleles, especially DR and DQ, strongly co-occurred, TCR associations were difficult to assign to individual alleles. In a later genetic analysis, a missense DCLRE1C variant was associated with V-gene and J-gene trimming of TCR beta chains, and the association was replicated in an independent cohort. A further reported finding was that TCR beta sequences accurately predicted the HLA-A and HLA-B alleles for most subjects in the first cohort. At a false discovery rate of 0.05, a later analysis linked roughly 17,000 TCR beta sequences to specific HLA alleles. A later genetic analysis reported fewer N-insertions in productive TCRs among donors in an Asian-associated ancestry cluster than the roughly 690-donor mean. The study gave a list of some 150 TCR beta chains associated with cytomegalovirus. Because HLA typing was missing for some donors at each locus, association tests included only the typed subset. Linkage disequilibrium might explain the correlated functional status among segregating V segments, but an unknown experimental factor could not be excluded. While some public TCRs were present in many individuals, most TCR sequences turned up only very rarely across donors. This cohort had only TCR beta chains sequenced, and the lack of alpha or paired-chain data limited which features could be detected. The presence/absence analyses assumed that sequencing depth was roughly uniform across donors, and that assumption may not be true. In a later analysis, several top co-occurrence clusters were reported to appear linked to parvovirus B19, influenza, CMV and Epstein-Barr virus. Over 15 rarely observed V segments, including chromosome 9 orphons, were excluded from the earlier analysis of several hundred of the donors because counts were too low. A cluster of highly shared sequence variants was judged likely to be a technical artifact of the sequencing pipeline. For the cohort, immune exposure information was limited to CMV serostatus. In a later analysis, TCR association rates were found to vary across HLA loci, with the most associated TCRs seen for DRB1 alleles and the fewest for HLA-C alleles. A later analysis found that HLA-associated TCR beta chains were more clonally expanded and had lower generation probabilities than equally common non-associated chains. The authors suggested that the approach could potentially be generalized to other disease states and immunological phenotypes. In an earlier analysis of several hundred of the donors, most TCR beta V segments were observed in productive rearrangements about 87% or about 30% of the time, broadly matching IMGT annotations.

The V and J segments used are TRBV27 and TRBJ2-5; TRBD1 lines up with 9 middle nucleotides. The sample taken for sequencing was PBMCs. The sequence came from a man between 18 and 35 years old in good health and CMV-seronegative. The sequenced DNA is TGTGCCAGCAGTCCGACAGGGGGGGGAGAGACCCAGTACTTC. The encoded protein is CASSPTGGGETQYF.